This is a list of T cell receptor beta chains from one sample in a study of T-cell reconstitution after alpha-beta-depleted transplantation in children. Each CDR3 protein is one row after TCRdb ran MiXCR on the PCR reads. The sample includes some 460,000 distinct CDR3 sequences, 15% to 20% of them seen just once. The sequences come from PBMCs, mostly from graft donor cells, collected 360 days after TCRalphabeta/CD19-depleted stem cell transplant. All receptors come from a boy less than two years old who had a stem cell transplant for Wiskott-Aldrich syndrome, so the T cells may come from the graft donor. CDR3s include the opening cysteine and the closing phenylalanine or tryptophan. The D gene is left open where the match is weak.

v_gene: TRBV4-3
d_gene: NA
CDR3aa: CASSRKLARGGWELFF

v_gene: TRBV10-3
d_gene: NA
CDR3aa: CAISERLLAGAISYNEQFF

v_gene: TRBV20-1
d_gene: NA
CDR3aa: CSASVTGLEYGYTF

v_gene: TRBV5-6
d_gene: NA
CDR3aa: CASSATGGAETQYF

v_gene: TRBV18
d_gene: NA
CDR3aa: CASSPYRDQETQYF

v_gene: TRBV29-1
d_gene: TRBD1
CDR3aa: CSVARRDRGINEQFF

v_gene: TRBV5-1
d_gene: NA
CDR3aa: CASRFGTPRGGELFF

v_gene: TRBV12-3/TRBV12-4
d_gene: TRBD2
CDR3aa: CAISLSGLAGGHYNEQFF

v_gene: TRBV2
d_gene: NA
CDR3aa: CASSGTLGTVETQYF

v_gene: TRBV4-1
d_gene: NA
CDR3aa: CASSQDPVGRPYNEQFF

v_gene: TRBV12-3/TRBV12-4
d_gene: NA
CDR3aa: CASSFLGFDSPLHF

v_gene: TRBV24-1
d_gene: NA
CDR3aa: CATSDGTEAFF

v_gene: TRBV5-1
d_gene: NA
CDR3aa: CASGWGSTTYNEQFF

v_gene: TRBV5-1
d_gene: NA
CDR3aa: CASSSEGRDYGYTF

v_gene: TRBV12-3/TRBV12-4
d_gene: NA
CDR3aa: CASRGPNEKLFF

v_gene: TRBV7-9
d_gene: NA
CDR3aa: CASSLASTSTNEKLFF

v_gene: TRBV20-1
d_gene: TRBD2
CDR3aa: CSAFGPSGRAIETQYF

v_gene: TRBV11-2
d_gene: TRBD2
CDR3aa: CASSFFRLASNTGELFF

v_gene: TRBV7-7
d_gene: NA
CDR3aa: CASSLTENNEQFF

v_gene: TRBV12-3/TRBV12-4
d_gene: TRBD2
CDR3aa: CASSPKTGGPWTDTQYF

v_gene: TRBV21-1
d_gene: NA
CDR3aa: CASSPPLVDTQYF

v_gene: TRBV10-3
d_gene: TRBD1
CDR3aa: CAISYGTAFGYTF

v_gene: TRBV6-1
d_gene: TRBD1
CDR3aa: CASRLRQGISYNEQFF

v_gene: TRBV10-3
d_gene: NA
CDR3aa: CATADRMNTEAFF

v_gene: TRBV7-2
d_gene: NA
CDR3aa: CASSLQSGYNEQFF

v_gene: TRBV5-1
d_gene: NA
CDR3aa: CASSLEFPIYEQYF

v_gene: TRBV28
d_gene: NA
CDR3aa: CASSLPTGVGQPQHF

v_gene: TRBV3-1
d_gene: TRBD2
CDR3aa: CASSQVGLVSDTQYF

v_gene: TRBV12-3/TRBV12-4
d_gene: NA
CDR3aa: CASSTGTLQETQYF

v_gene: TRBV18
d_gene: NA
CDR3aa: CASSPPVGTSTDTQYF

v_gene: TRBV24-1
d_gene: TRBD2
CDR3aa: CASSGRGDNEQFF

v_gene: TRBV27
d_gene: TRBD2
CDR3aa: CASSLWSGSSYEQYF

v_gene: TRBV27
d_gene: TRBD1
CDR3aa: CASSPPRDRVTQYF

v_gene: TRBV27
d_gene: NA
CDR3aa: CASSFGNGSPLHF

v_gene: TRBV9
d_gene: NA
CDR3aa: CASSGGLFGGLFTEAFF

v_gene: TRBV10-3
d_gene: NA
CDR3aa: CAIRGQPWDTQYF

v_gene: TRBV25-1
d_gene: TRBD2
CDR3aa: CASTPNLGGTETQYF

v_gene: TRBV5-1
d_gene: NA
CDR3aa: CASSPLSGSATDSQYF

v_gene: TRBV7-2
d_gene: NA
CDR3aa: CASSLAPGGGYTF

v_gene: TRBV12-3/TRBV12-4
d_gene: TRBD2
CDR3aa: CASSLKRLAVNTGELFF

v_gene: TRBV6-1
d_gene: NA
CDR3aa: CASRRTGYQETQYF

v_gene: TRBV5-1
d_gene: TRBD1
CDR3aa: CASSLPTGEGMIHGELFF

v_gene: TRBV6-5
d_gene: TRBD2
CDR3aa: CASSLGLAGKNEQFF

v_gene: TRBV15
d_gene: TRBD1
CDR3aa: CATSPGQACPPNSPLHF

v_gene: TRBV5-1
d_gene: TRBD1
CDR3aa: CASSSWQGGYTEAFF

v_gene: TRBV12-3/TRBV12-4
d_gene: NA
CDR3aa: CASSPRHEQYF

v_gene: TRBV12-3/TRBV12-4
d_gene: NA
CDR3aa: CASSPYREHEQYF

v_gene: TRBV7-8
d_gene: NA
CDR3aa: CASSLTLPPMWQFF

v_gene: TRBV5-1
d_gene: TRBD1
CDR3aa: CASSSIRTRQGIGELFF